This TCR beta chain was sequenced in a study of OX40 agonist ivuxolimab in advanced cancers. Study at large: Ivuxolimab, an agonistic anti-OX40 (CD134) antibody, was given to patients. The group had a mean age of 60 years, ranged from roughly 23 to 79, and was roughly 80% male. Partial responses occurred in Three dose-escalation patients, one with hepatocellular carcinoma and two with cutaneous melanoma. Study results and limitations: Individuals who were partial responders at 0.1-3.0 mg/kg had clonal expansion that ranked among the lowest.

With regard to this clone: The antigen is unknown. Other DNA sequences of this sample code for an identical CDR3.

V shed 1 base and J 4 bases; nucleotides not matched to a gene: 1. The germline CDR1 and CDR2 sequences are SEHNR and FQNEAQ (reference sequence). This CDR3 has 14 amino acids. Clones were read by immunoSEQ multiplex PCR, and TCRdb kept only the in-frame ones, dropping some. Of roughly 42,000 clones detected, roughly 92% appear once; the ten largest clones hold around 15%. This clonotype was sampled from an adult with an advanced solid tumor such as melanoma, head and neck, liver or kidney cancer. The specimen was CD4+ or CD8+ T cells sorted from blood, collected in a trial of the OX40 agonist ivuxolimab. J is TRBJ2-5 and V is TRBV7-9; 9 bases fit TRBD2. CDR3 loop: CASSLVLAGETQYF. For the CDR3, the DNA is TGTGCCAGCAGCTTAGTACTAGCGGGAGAGACCCAGTACTTC. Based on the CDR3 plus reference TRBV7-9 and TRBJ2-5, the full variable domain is DTGVSQNPRHKITKRGQNVTFRCDPISEHNRLYWYRQTLGQGPEFLTYFQNEAQLEKSRLLSDRFSAERPKGSFSTLEIQRTEQGDSAMYLCASSLVLAGETQYFGPGTRLLVL.